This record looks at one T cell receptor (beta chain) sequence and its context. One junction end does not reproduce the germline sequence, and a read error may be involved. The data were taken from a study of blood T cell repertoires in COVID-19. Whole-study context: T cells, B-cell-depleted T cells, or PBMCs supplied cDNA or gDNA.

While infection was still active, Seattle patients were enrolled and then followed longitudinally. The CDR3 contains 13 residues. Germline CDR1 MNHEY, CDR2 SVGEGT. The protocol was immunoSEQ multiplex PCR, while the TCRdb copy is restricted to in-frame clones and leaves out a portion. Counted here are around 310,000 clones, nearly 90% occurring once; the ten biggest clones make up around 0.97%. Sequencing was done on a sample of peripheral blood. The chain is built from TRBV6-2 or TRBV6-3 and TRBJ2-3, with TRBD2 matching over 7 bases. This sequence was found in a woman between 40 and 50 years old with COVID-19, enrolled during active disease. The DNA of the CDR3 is TGTGCCAGCGGTTACTTGGGCGGGAGAACGCAGTATTTT. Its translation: CASGYLGGRTQYF.